These T cell receptor beta chains were read from a single sample in a study of glioma-infiltrating T cells after dendritic cell vaccination. Data came from immunoSEQ multiplex PCR; TCRdb stores just in-frame clones and leaves some out. The sample gives roughly 52,000 clones, roughly 87% of which show up once; about an eighth is in the top ten. This specimen was blood, taken before dendritic cell vaccination. These receptors originate from a human donor with glioblastoma. CDR3s include the opening cysteine and the closing phenylalanine or tryptophan. A D gene is named only where the DNA matches it firmly. Size is omitted from some rows. Given values are once, few, many or a class for expanded clones.

V	size	J	D	CDR3	DNA
TRBV18	NA	TRBJ2-3	TRBD2	CASSPSGLAGADTQYF	TGTGCCAGCTCACCATCCGGACTAGCGGGAGCAGATACGCAGTATTTT
TRBV2	NA	TRBJ2-7	NA	CASSPRYEQYF	TGTGCCAGCAGTCCACGATACGAGCAGTACTTC
TRBV6-5	once	TRBJ2-1	NA	CASSYPGYNEQFF	TGTGCCAGCAGTTACCCCGGGTACAATGAGCAGTTCTTC
TRBV14	NA	TRBJ2-7	NA	CASSQGVALFYEQYF	TGTGCCAGCAGCCAAGGGGTAGCTCTGTTCTACGAGCAGTACTTC
TRBV30	NA	TRBJ2-7	TRBD1	CAWTLGQGSGEQYF	TGTGCCTGGACCCTGGGACAGGGTTCTGGGGAGCAGTACTTC
TRBV5-1	once	TRBJ2-5	TRBD1	CASSSGQGEGETQYF	TGCGCCAGCAGCTCGGGACAGGGGGAAGGGGAGACCCAGTACTTC
TRBV9	NA	TRBJ2-1	TRBD2	CASSVGLVRESSYNEQFF	TGTGCCAGCAGCGTAGGCCTCGTGCGGGAGAGCTCCTACAATGAGCAGTTCTTC
TRBV6-5	NA	TRBJ1-6	TRBD1	CASSFHRGAESPLHF	TGTGCCAGCAGTTTCCACAGGGGCGCAGAATCACCCCTCCACTTT
TRBV27	NA	TRBJ2-1	TRBD1	CASRGQLNNEQFF	TGTGCCAGCAGGGGACAGCTTAACAATGAGCAGTTCTTC
TRBV27	NA	TRBJ1-2	TRBD1	CASSPQTGAHYGYTF	TGTGCCAGCAGTCCTCAGACAGGGGCCCACTATGGCTACACCTTC
TRBV19	NA	TRBJ1-2	NA	CASSFEQGFGYTF	TGTGCCAGTAGTTTTGAACAGGGCTTTGGCTACACCTTC
TRBV27	NA	TRBJ2-5	TRBD1	CASSSRTGLETQYF	TGTGCCAGCAGTTCACGGACAGGGCTGGAGACCCAGTACTTC
TRBV18	NA	TRBJ2-7	TRBD1	CASSPGTGDTYEQYF	TGTGCCAGCTCACCCGGGACAGGCGATACCTACGAGCAGTACTTC
TRBV5-1	NA	TRBJ2-1	NA	CASSFQGSLGNEQFF	TGCGCCAGCAGCTTTCAGGGTTCCCTAGGGAATGAGCAGTTCTTC
TRBV4-3	NA	TRBJ1-4	NA	CASSRTGGASTNEKLFF	TGCGCCAGCAGCCGCACAGGAGGGGCCTCAACTAATGAAAAACTGTTTTTT
TRBV29-1	NA	TRBJ2-7	TRBD1	CSVEGTGSREQYF	TGCAGCGTTGAAGGGACAGGGAGTAGGGAGCAGTACTTC
TRBV10-2	NA	TRBJ1-1	TRBD1	CASSETGARDTEAFF	TGCGCCAGCAGTGAAACAGGGGCGAGGGACACTGAAGCTTTCTTT
TRBV5-1	NA	TRBJ1-1	TRBD1	CASSWGGQGGTEAFF	TGCGCCAGCAGCTGGGGGGGACAGGGAGGAACTGAAGCTTTCTTT
TRBV5-4	NA	TRBJ2-7	TRBD1	CASSAAGTGVYEQYF	TGTGCCAGCAGCGCCGCCGGGACAGGGGTGTACGAGCAGTACTTC
TRBV11-2	NA	TRBJ1-1	TRBD1	CASSLAPTGVNTEAFF	TGTGCCAGCAGCTTAGCCCCAACAGGGGTGAACACTGAAGCTTTCTTT
TRBV30	NA	TRBJ1-1	NA	CAWTVGGTEAFF	TGTGCCTGGACGGTGGGAGGCACTGAAGCTTTCTTT
TRBV10-3	once	TRBJ2-5	NA	CAIRMTAEGETQYF	TGTGCCATCAGGATGACAGCGGAGGGAGAGACCCAGTACTTC
TRBV9	NA	TRBJ2-5	NA	CASNRDNQETQYF	TGTGCCAGCAACCGCGATAACCAAGAGACCCAGTACTTC
TRBV5-4	NA	TRBJ2-2	TRBD2	CASTGLAPGELFF	TGTGCCAGCACCGGACTAGCGCCCGGGGAGCTGTTTTTT
TRBV7-2	NA	TRBJ2-1	NA	CASSPGGPGIYNEQFF	TGTGCCAGCAGCCCAGGGGGGCCTGGGATATACAATGAGCAGTTCTTC
TRBV5-5	NA	TRBJ1-5	NA	CASSLVLGPGEQPQHF	TGTGCCAGCAGCTTGGTATTGGGACCGGGGGAACAGCCCCAGCATTTT
TRBV19	NA	TRBJ2-5	TRBD1	CASSPNRGSSRETQYF	TGTGCCAGTAGTCCGAACAGGGGATCAAGTCGGGAGACCCAGTACTTC
TRBV9	NA	TRBJ2-3	TRBD2	CASSVAGLAGLDTDTQYF	TGTGCCAGCAGCGTAGCGGGACTAGCGGGCCTCGACACAGATACGCAGTATTTT
TRBV21-1	NA	TRBJ2-2	NA	CASSKASNELTGYANTGELFF	TGTGCCAGCAGCAAAGCCTCTAACGAACTGACAGGCTACGCGAACACCGGGGAGCTGTTTTTT
TRBV19	NA	TRBJ1-5	NA	CASSRHQPQHF	TGTGCCAGTAGTCGTCATCAGCCCCAGCATTTT
TRBV5-1	NA	TRBJ2-7	TRBD2	CASSSGGLAGKNEQYF	TGCGCCAGCAGCTCAGGGGGACTAGCGGGGAAGAACGAGCAGTACTTC
TRBV10-2	once	TRBJ2-1	NA	CASSESVRTYNEQFF	TGCGCCAGCAGTGAGTCCGTCAGGACCTACAATGAGCAGTTCTTC
TRBV7-9	NA	TRBJ1-1	TRBD1	CASSGLTGGDTEAFF	TGTGCCAGCAGCGGATTAACAGGGGGGGACACTGAAGCTTTCTTT
TRBV5-6	NA	TRBJ1-5	TRBD1	CASSSATGGAYQPQHF	TGTGCCAGCAGCTCCGCTACAGGGGGCGCGTATCAGCCCCAGCATTTT
TRBV6-1	NA	TRBJ2-2	NA	CASSEQGSTGELFF	TGTGCCAGCAGTGAACAGGGATCCACCGGGGAGCTGTTTTTT
TRBV7-2	NA	TRBJ2-5	TRBD2	CASTRTSGQETQYF	TGTGCCAGCACTCGGACTAGCGGGCAAGAGACCCAGTACTTC
TRBV19	NA	TRBJ1-2	TRBD1	CASSIVVAGGGYTF	TGTGCCAGTAGTATAGTCGTTGCAGGGGGCGGCTACACCTTC
TRBV7-9	NA	TRBJ2-5	TRBD2	CASSLGSRGNQETQYF	TGTGCCAGCAGCTTAGGATCGCGGGGGAATCAAGAGACCCAGTACTTC
TRBV18	once	TRBJ1-1	TRBD1	CASSPRQGAPEAFF	TGTGCCAGCTCACCACGGCAGGGGGCCCCTGAAGCTTTCTTT
TRBV11-3	NA	TRBJ2-7	TRBD2	CASSLVSGSSSYEQYF	TGTGCCAGCAGCTTAGTGAGCGGGAGTTCCTCCTACGAGCAGTACTTC
TRBV25-1	NA	TRBJ2-5	NA	CASSEGGGVPRAQYF	TGTGCCAGCAGTGAAGGGGGGGGCGTCCCGAGGGCCCAGTACTTC
TRBV5-1	NA	TRBJ2-5	TRBD2	CASTLGGQETQYF	TGCGCCAGCACCCTGGGGGGGCAAGAGACCCAGTACTTC
TRBV7-2	once	TRBJ1-2	NA	CASNPDRSNYGCTF	TGTGCCAGCAACCCCGACAGATCGAACTATGGCTGCACCTTC
TRBV10-3	NA	TRBJ2-1	TRBD1	CAIKGAEYNEQFF	TGTGCCATCAAGGGGGCGGAATACAATGAGCAGTTCTTC
TRBV7-9	NA	TRBJ2-1	NA	CASTLGSYNEQFF	TGTGCCAGCACCCTCGGGTCCTACAATGAGCAGTTCTTC
TRBV7-2	NA	TRBJ2-1	TRBD2	CASSLSGGALIEQFF	TGTGCCAGCAGCCTTAGCGGGGGGGCTTTAATTGAGCAGTTCTTC
TRBV11-2	NA	TRBJ2-7	NA	CASSRSKYYEQYF	TGTGCCAGCAGCCGTAGCAAGTACTACGAGCAGTACTTC
TRBV6-5	NA	TRBJ1-5	NA	CASSYSPRDTNQPQHF	TGTGCCAGCAGTTACTCCCCCCGGGATACAAATCAGCCCCAGCATTTT
TRBV18	NA	TRBJ2-7	TRBD1	CASSPPRGTGGDEQYF	TGTGCCAGCTCACCACCGAGGGGGACAGGGGGCGACGAGCAGTACTTC
TRBV30	NA	TRBJ1-2	TRBD1	CAWSVPGTGGISGYTF	TGTGCCTGGAGTGTACCAGGGACAGGGGGCATCTCTGGCTACACCTTC
TRBV10-3	once	TRBJ1-1	NA	CAISRNRENTEAFF	TGTGCCATCAGTAGGAACAGGGAGAACACTGAAGCTTTCTTT
TRBV7-9	NA	TRBJ2-7	TRBD1	CASSPRTGSYEQYF	TGTGCCAGCAGCCCTCGGACAGGATCCTACGAGCAGTACTTC
TRBV9	NA	TRBJ2-7	TRBD2	CASSAELAVYEQYF	TGTGCCAGCAGCGCCGAACTAGCGGTCTACGAGCAGTACTTC
TRBV7-2	once	TRBJ1-1	TRBD1	CASSLVGQGNTEAFF	TGTGCCAGCAGCTTAGTGGGACAGGGAAACACTGAAGCTTTCTTT